The 27 T cell receptor beta chains given below trace back to one sample, sequenced in a study of blood T cell repertoires in COVID-19. Using immunoSEQ multiplex PCR, the repertoire was profiled, and TCRdb retains in-frame clones only, with some absent. This sample has about 94,000 clones; 75% to 85% occur once, and the top ten carry about 19%. Sequenced sample: peripheral blood. These receptors all stem from a woman over 75 with acute or convalescent COVID-19.

The rearrangement joins TRBV6-6 to TRBJ2-1, with TRBD2 matching over 7 bases. This CDR3 is built from 13 residues. V shed 5 bases and J 12 bases; nucleotides not matched to a gene: 10. Germline CDR1 and CDR2: MNHNY and SVGAGI (reference sequence). In DNA, the CDR3 is TGTGCCAGCAGTCTCCTCAGCGGGACTGGGCAGTTCTTC. This encodes CASSLLSGTGQFF.

The chain links TRBV5-1 to TRBJ2-7; 11 nucleotides align to TRBD2. This CDR3 has 15 amino acids. V lost 0 bases and J lost 3; bases outside the gene matches: 2. The germline V gene has CDR1 SGHRS and CDR2 YFSETQ. CDR3 in DNA: TGCGCCAGCAGCTTGGCACTAGCGGGGGACTACGAGCAGTACTTC. Its translation is CASSLALAGDYEQYF.

This chain joins TRBV5-5 and TRBJ2-1; 13 positions agree with TRBD2. The CDR3 runs 15 residues. After removal of 4 bases from V and 4 bases from J, the junction contained 2 bases not matched to a gene. Germline V gives CDR1 SGHKS, CDR2 YYEKEE (reference sequence). CDR3 sequence (DNA): TGTGCCAGCAGCCTACTAGCGGGAGGGTACAATGAGCAGTTCTTC. It yields the protein CASSLLAGGYNEQFF.

This chain links TRBV5-6 with TRBJ2-5; 11 nucleotides align to TRBD1. Germline V lookup: CDR1 SGHDT, CDR2 YYEEEE. V lost 3 bases to trimming and J lost 5 bases; unmatched junction nucleotides: 9. This CDR3 contains 16 residues. The CDR3 bases are TGTGCCAGCAGCTCGCGAGGGACAGGGGGATCGGAGACCCAGTACTTC. Its translation: CASSSRGTGGSETQYF.

V is TRBV11-2 and J is TRBJ2-3; 9 bases align to TRBD2. The V gene end was trimmed by 3 bases and the J gene end by 4 bases; junction bases not matched to a gene: 5. The germline V gene has CDR1 SGHAT and CDR2 FQNNGV. The CDR3 has 15 residues. CDR3 region: CASSLRGGGADTQYF. CDR3 coding DNA: TGTGCCAGCAGCTTGCGGGGGGGCGGGGCAGATACGCAGTATTTT.

V gene TRBV4-2 combines with J gene TRBJ1-3; 7 bases match TRBD1. The CDR3 has 16 residues. Germline CDR1 is LGHNA and CDR2 is YNFKEQ. J lost 4 bases, V lost 4 bases, and 10 bases had no gene match. The CDR3 nucleotides read TGTGCCAGCAGCCTGACAGGGAGTGCGTCCGGAAACACCATATATTTT. Encoded protein: CASSLTGSASGNTIYF.

This clone has just one count. The chain recombines TRBV11-2 with TRBJ1-4; D remains unclear. The CDR3 spans 11 residues. Germline V gene lookup returns CDR1 SGHAT and CDR2 FQNNGV. The V and J ends lost 2 bases and 9 bases respectively, with 4 bases between them. CDR3 sequence reads: CASSLTKKLFF. CDR3 DNA: TGTGCCAGCAGCTTAACAAAAAAACTGTTTTTT.

The V call is TRBV9, the J call TRBJ2-1; 11 nucleotides match TRBD2. CDR3 length equals 20 residues. Germline values: CDR1 SGDLS, CDR2 YYNGEE. V lost 0 bases to trimming and J lost 0 bases; unmatched junction nucleotides: 11. The CDR3 region is CASSVAGGLAGLSSYNEQFF. DNA of the CDR3: TGTGCCAGCAGCGTAGCTGGTGGACTAGCGGGTCTTAGCTCCTACAATGAGCAGTTCTTC.

The V gene is TRBV9, the J gene TRBJ2-2; D might be TRBD1 (6 bases). Germline CDR1 SGDLS, CDR2 YYNGEE. This CDR3 has 19 residues. The V and J ends lost 0 bases and 0 bases respectively, with 18 bases between them. Here the CDR3 DNA reads TGTGCCAGCAGCGTAGCGTTAGGGGGAAATAACGCGAACACCGGGGAGCTGTTTTTT. This sequence encodes CASSVALGGNNANTGELFF. Together with reference TRBV9 and TRBJ2-2, the CDR3 gives the full variable domain: DSGVTQTPKHLITATGQRVTLRCSPRSGDLSVYWYQQSLDQGLQFLIQYYNGEERAKGNILERFSAQQFPDLHSELNLSSLELGDSALYFCASSVALGGNNANTGELFFGEGSRLTVL.

The chain has TRBV10-1 and TRBJ1-5; 7 bases align to TRBD1. V shed 9 bases, J shed 2 bases, and the junction held 1 base outside the gene matches. This CDR3 is built from 12 residues. In germline, CDR1 is WNHNN, CDR2 SYGVQD (reference sequence). The CDR3 DNA sequence: TGCGCCAGTGGGACAGGCAATCAGCCCCAGCATTTT. It specifies CASGTGNQPQHF.

There are a few counts of this clone. The CDR3 here is CASSFEGDGYTF. DNA of the CDR3: TGTGCCAGCAGTTTTGAGGGGGATGGCTACACCTTC. The V call is TRBV12-3 or TRBV12-4, the J call TRBJ1-2; D might be TRBD1 (6 bases). Trimming stripped 3 bases from V and 6 bases from J, with 8 bases between. This CDR3 is built from 12 residues.

To note about this clone: Compared with germline, one end of the junction differs, possibly owing to a read error. V usage is TRBV23-1 and J usage is TRBJ2-2; a weak D match, TRBD2 (5 bases). TRBV23-1 counts as an open reading frame of uncertain function. This CDR3 has 13 residues. Written as DNA, the CDR3 is TGCGCCAGCAGTCACGAGCGCTCCCGGGGAGCTGTTTTT. Translated, it gives CASSHERSRGAVF.

The J gene is TRBJ1-6, the V gene TRBV7-2; D possibly corresponds to TRBD1 (6 bases). The CDR3 length is 18 residues. The V end lost 3 bases, the J end lost 0 bases, and 15 bases lay between the germline ends. The germline CDR1 and CDR2 sequences are SGHTA and FQGNSA. As DNA, the CDR3 is TGTGCCAGCAGCTTGACAGGCCCCGAGAGCTCCTATAATTCACCCCTCCACTTT. Translation gives CASSLTGPESSYNSPLHF.

V gene TRBV28 combines with J gene TRBJ2-7, with 7 bases lining up with TRBD1. From germline, CDR1 is MDHEN and CDR2 SYDVKM. There are 14 residues in the CDR3. With 6 bases clipped from V and 4 bases from J, the junction kept 9 bases outside the gene matches. CDR3 loop: CASRVGTARYEQYF. CDR3 DNA: TGTGCCAGCAGGGTCGGGACAGCCCGATACGAGCAGTACTTC.

The chain recombines TRBV6-5 with TRBJ2-3, with 7 nucleotides matching TRBD1. The CDR3 consists of 14 residues. CDR1 and CDR2 (germline): MNHEY, SVGAGI. With V trimmed by 2 bases and J by 4 bases, 3 bases remained unmatched. Here the CDR3 reads CASSYRGGPDTQYF. CDR3 in DNA: TGTGCCAGCAGTTACCGAGGGGGCCCAGATACGCAGTATTTT.

The chain joins TRBV7-8 to TRBJ2-3; 7 positions agree with TRBD2. Germline values: CDR1 SGHVS, CDR2 FQNEAQ. This CDR3 is 17 amino acids long. Trimming at V came to 5 bases and at J to 0 bases, leaving 11 bases not matched to a gene. The CDR3 spells CASSARALAVSTDTQYF. The DNA of the CDR3 is TGTGCCAGCAGCGCTAGAGCCCTAGCGGTAAGCACAGATACGCAGTATTTT.

The J gene is TRBJ1-1, the V gene TRBV3-1 (or the pseudogene TRBV3-2); the D is unclear. Germline lookup yields CDR1 LGHDT and CDR2 YNNKEL (reference sequence). V was trimmed by 0 bases and J by 1 base, leaving 9 bases between them. The CDR3 sequence is 15 residues long. This chain's CDR3 is CASSQDLVRNTEAFF. The CDR3 coding sequence is TGTGCCAGCAGCCAAGATCTAGTCAGGAACACTGAAGCTTTCTTT.

The V and J genes are TRBV20-1 and TRBJ1-1; D may be TRBD1 (5 bases). Germline CDR1 reads DFQATT; CDR2 reads SNEGSKA (reference sequence). V shed 3 bases and J shed 2 bases, with 13 bases lying between them. The CDR3 extends over 14 amino acids. The CDR3 here is CSASLETANTEAFF. The CDR3 DNA is TGCAGTGCTAGTTTGGAGACAGCAAACACTGAAGCTTTCTTT.

The chain recombines TRBV18 with TRBJ1-2; maybe TRBD1 (6 bases). Germline V gene data show CDR1 as KGHSH and CDR2 as LQKENI. V was shortened by 5 bases and J by 7 bases, with 20 bases between the two germline ends. CDR3 size: 15 residues. The CDR3 protein is CASSAYRDNLGGYTF. Written as DNA, the CDR3 is TGTGCCAGCTCAGCCTACCGGGACAACCTGGGTGGCTACACCTTC.

The V call is TRBV5-1, the J call TRBJ2-1; TRBD2 matches at 10 bases. The CDR3 totals 14 residues. V lost 6 bases and J lost 7; bases outside the gene matches: 7. Germline assignment: CDR1 SGHRS and CDR2 YFSETQ. The CDR3: CASNSLAGVNEQFF. DNA of the CDR3: TGCGCCAGCAATAGTCTAGCGGGAGTAAATGAGCAGTTCTTC.

The V and J genes are TRBV18 and TRBJ1-6; TRBD1 matches 8 bases. Germline CDR1 reads KGHSH; CDR2 reads LQKENI. After removal of 6 bases from V and 7 bases from J, the junction contained 11 bases not matched to a gene. The CDR3 totals 16 residues. CDR3 coding DNA: TGTGCCAGCTCCCCCCAGGCAAGACAGGGGAATTCACCCCTCCACTTT. It encodes CASSPQARQGNSPLHF.

The chain couples TRBV4-1 to TRBJ2-1; 13 nucleotides align to TRBD2. Germline assignment: CDR1 MGHRA and CDR2 YSYEKL. The trim removed 9 bases at V and 5 bases at J, leaving 4 bases unmatched. There are 14 residues in the CDR3. The CDR3 coding sequence is TGCGCCAGTGCACTAGCGGGGGGGAACAATGAGCAGTTCTTC. Residues: CASALAGGNNEQFF.

The J gene is TRBJ2-5, the V gene TRBV2; D uncertain. The germline V gene encodes CDR1 SNHLY and CDR2 FYNNEI. The V and J ends lost 3 bases and 1 base respectively, with 15 bases between them. The CDR3 totals 16 residues. CDR3 residues: CASSDMGMGVQETQYF. The CDR3 DNA reads TGTGCCAGCAGTGATATGGGTATGGGCGTCCAAGAGACCCAGTACTTC. The variable domain in full, completed from reference TRBV2 and TRBJ2-5, reads EPEVTQTPSHQVTQMGQEVILRCVPISNHLYFYWYRQILGQKVEFLVSFYNNEISEKSEIFDDQFSVERPDGSNFTLKIRSTKLEDSAMYFCASSDMGMGVQETQYFGPGTRLLVL.

The chain is built from TRBV13 and TRBJ2-7, with 8 bases fitting TRBD1. Losses at the gene ends were 5 bases for V and 3 bases for J; bases not matched to a gene: 3. The germline gives CDR1 PRHDT, CDR2 FYEKMQ (reference sequence). The CDR3 has 13 residues. CDR3 amino acids: CASSATGDYEQYF. The DNA for the CDR3 is TGTGCCAGCAGCGCGACAGGGGACTACGAGCAGTACTTC.

This clone was seen a few times. The rearrangement joins TRBV20-1 to TRBJ2-1; D is unclear. The V end was cut by 3 bases, the J end by 4 bases, with 19 bases between. Germline V lookup: CDR1 DFQATT, CDR2 SNEGSKA (reference sequence). This CDR3 is 16 amino acids long. The CDR3 protein is CSASNVAQRSYNEQFF. In DNA, the CDR3 is TGCAGTGCTAGTAACGTAGCCCAACGCTCGTACAATGAGCAGTTCTTC.

J is TRBJ2-7 and V is TRBV3-1 (or the pseudogene TRBV3-2), with 7 bases lining up with TRBD1. Looked up from germline, CDR1 is LGHDT and CDR2 is YNNKEL (reference sequence). V lost 3 bases, J lost 4 bases, and 3 bases stayed unmatched. This CDR3 is 13 amino acids long. The CDR3 region has the DNA TGTGCCAGCAGCCACCCGACAGGGTACGAGCAGTACTTC. It is translated as CASSHPTGYEQYF.

This sequence joins TRBV7-8 and TRBJ2-7; possible D gene TRBD1, 7 bases. This CDR3 comprises 15 residues. Per the germline V gene, CDR1 is SGHVS and CDR2 is FQNEAQ. V shed 2 bases and J shed 6 bases, with 17 bases lying between them. The CDR3 sequence: CASSLSNVQGGEQYF. The CDR3 nucleotides read TGTGCCAGCAGCTTAAGTAACGTTCAGGGGGGCGAGCAGTACTTC.